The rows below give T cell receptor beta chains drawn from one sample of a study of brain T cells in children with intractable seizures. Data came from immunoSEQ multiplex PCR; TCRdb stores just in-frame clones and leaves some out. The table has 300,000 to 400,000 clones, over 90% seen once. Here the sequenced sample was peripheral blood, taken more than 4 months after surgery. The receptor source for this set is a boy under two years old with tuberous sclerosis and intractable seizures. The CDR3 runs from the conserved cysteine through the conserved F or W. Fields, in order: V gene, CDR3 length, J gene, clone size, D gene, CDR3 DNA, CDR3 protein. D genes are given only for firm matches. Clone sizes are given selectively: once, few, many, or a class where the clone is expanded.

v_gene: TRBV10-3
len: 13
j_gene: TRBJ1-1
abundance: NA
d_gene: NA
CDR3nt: TGTGCCATCAGGCCCGGACAGAACACTGAAGCTTTCTTT
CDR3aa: CAIRPGQNTEAFF

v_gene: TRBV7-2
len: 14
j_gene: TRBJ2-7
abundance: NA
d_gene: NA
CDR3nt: TGTGCCAGCAGCTTATGGGCCGGATTCTACGAGCAGTACTTC
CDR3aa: CASSLWAGFYEQYF

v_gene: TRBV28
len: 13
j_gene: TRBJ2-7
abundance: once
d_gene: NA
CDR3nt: TGTGCCAGCAGGGAGGACAGCACCGGGGAGCAGTACTTC
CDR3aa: CASREDSTGEQYF

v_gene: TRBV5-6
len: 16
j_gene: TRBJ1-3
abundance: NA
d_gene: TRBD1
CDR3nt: TGTGCCAGCAGCTTAGAGGGGGCAACCTCTGGAAACACCATATATTTT
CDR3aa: CASSLEGATSGNTIYF

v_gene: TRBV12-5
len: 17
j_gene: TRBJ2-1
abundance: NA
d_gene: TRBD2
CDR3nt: TGTGCTAGTGGTTTGGTACTTTTGCGGGAGTCCTACAATGAGCAGTTCTTC
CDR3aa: CASGLVLLRESYNEQFF

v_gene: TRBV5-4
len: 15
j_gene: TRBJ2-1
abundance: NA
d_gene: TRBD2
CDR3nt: TGTGCCAGCAGCTCGCGGGGGGAGATTTACAATGAGCAGTTCTTC
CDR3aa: CASSSRGEIYNEQFF

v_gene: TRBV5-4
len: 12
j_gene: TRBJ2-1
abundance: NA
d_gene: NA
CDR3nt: TGTGCCAGCAGCTTGGGAGATCTTTCTCGGTTCTTC
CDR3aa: CASSLGDLSRFF

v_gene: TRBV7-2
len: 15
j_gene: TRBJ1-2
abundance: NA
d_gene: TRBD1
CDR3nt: TGTGCCAGCAGCTTAGGGCCGGGACAGGGAGATGGCTACACCTTC
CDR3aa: CASSLGPGQGDGYTF

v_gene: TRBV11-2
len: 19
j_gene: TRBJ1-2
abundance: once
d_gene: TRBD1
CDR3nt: TGTGCCAGCAGCTTAGAGAGAAGGGACAGGGGAGGTCACTTTTATGGCTACACCTTC
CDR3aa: CASSLERRDRGGHFYGYTF

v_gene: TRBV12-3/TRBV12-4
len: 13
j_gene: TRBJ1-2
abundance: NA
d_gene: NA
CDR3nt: TGTGCCAGCAGAACGACAGTGAACTATGGCTACACCTTC
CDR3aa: CASRTTVNYGYTF

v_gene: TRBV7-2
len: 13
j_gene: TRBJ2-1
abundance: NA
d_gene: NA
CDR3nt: TGTGCCAGCAGCCCACAGGGTTGGGATGAGCAGTTCTTC
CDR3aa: CASSPQGWDEQFF

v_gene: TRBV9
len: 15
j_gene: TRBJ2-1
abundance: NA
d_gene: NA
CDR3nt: TGTGCCAGCAGCGTAGTTGCGGAGTCCTACAATGAGCAGTTCTTC
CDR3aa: CASSVVAESYNEQFF

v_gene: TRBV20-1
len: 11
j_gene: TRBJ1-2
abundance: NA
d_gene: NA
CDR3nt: TGCAGTGCGGTGACAGACTATGGCTACACCTTC
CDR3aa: CSAVTDYGYTF

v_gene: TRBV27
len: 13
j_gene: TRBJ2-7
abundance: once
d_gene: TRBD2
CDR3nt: TGTGCCAGCAGGGGACTAGGAAGATACGAGCAGTACTTC
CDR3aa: CASRGLGRYEQYF

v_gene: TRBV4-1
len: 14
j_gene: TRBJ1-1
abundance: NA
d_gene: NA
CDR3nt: TGCGCCAGCAGCCAAGATAATCGGGCCACTGAAGCTTTCTTT
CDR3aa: CASSQDNRATEAFF

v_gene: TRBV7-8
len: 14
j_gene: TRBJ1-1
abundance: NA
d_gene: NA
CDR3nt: TGTGCCAGCAGCTTACCAGGGCAGGCCACTGAAGCTTTCTTT
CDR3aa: CASSLPGQATEAFF

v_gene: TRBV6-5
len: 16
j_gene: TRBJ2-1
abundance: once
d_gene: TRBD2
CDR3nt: TGTGCCAGCAGTTACTCCCGGACTAGTGGCACGAGGCAGCAGTTCTTC
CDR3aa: CASSYSRTSGTRQQFF

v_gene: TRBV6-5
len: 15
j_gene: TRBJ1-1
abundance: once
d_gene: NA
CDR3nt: TGTGCCAGCAGTTACTCATTGGCAGGTGTAGCTGAAGCTTTCTTT
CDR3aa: CASSYSLAGVAEAFF

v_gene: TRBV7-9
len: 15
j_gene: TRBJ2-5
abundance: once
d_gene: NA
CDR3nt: TGTGCCAGCAGCCGAATCACAGATCCGGGAGAGACCCAGTACTTC
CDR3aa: CASSRITDPGETQYF

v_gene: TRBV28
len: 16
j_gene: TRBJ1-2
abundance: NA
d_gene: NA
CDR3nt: TGTGCCAGCAGTTTCCTGCAGGCGGCTGTCTATGAGAGCTACACCTTC
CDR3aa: CASSFLQAAVYESYTF

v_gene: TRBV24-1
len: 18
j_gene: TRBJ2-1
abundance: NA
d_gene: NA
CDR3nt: TGTGCCACCAGTGATTTGTCAGCGGGGACAGACTCCTACAATGAGCAGTTCTTC
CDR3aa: CATSDLSAGTDSYNEQFF

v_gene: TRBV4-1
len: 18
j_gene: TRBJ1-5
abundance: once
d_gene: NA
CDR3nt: TGCGCCAGCAGCCAAGAATTTCCGGGACTTTCCATCAATCAGCCCCAGCATTTT
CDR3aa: CASSQEFPGLSINQPQHF

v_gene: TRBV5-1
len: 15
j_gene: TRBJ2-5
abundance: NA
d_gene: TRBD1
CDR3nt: TGCGCCAGCAGCTTCGGCAGGGGGCGCGAAGAGACCCAGTACTTC
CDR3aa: CASSFGRGREETQYF

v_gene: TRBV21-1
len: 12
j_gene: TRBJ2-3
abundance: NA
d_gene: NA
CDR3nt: TGTGCCCCCGGGGCCCAGTTCTATACGCAGTATTTT
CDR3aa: CAPGAQFYTQYF

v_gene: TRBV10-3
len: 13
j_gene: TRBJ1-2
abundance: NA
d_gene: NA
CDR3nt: TGTGCCATCAGTGAGTCAGGGGCAGCCGGCTACACCTTC
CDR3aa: CAISESGAAGYTF

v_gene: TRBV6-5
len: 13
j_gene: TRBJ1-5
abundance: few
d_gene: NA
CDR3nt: TGTGCCAGCAGCCAGGACCGCAATCAGCCCCAGCATTTT
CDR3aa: CASSQDRNQPQHF

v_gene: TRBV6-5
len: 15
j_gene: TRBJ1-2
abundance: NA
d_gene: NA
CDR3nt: TGTGCCAGCAGTTCCCTCGGGGGGAGCGGCTATGGCTACACCTTC
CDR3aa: CASSSLGGSGYGYTF

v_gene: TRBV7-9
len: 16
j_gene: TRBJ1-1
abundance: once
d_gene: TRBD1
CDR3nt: TGTGCCAGCAGCTTAGGAGGGACAGGGGGGAACACTGAAGCTTTCTTT
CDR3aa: CASSLGGTGGNTEAFF

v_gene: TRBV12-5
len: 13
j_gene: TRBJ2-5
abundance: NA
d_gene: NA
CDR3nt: TGTGCTAGTGGTTTGACGCAGAACCCCCAAAAGTACTTC
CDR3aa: CASGLTQNPQKYF

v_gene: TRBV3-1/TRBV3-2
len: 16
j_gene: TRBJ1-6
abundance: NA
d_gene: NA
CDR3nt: TGTGCCAGCAGCCACTACACTGAGCCCCATAATTCACCCCTCCACTTT
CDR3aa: CASSHYTEPHNSPLHF

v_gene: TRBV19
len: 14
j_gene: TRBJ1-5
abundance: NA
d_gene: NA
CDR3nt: TGTGCCAGTAGTCCTCACCCGCTTAATCAGCCCCAGCATTTT
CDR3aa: CASSPHPLNQPQHF

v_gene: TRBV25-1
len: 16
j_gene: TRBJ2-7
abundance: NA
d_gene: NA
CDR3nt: TGTGCCAGCAGTGAGCCCAGCGGAGGTACCGGCTACGAGCAGTACTTC
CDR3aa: CASSEPSGGTGYEQYF

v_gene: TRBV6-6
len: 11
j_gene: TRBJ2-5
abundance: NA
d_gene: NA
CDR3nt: TGTGCCAGCAGTTACCAAGAGACCCAGTACTTC
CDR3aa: CASSYQETQYF

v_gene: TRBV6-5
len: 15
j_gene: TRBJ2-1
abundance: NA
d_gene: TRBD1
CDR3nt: TGTGCCAGCAGTTACCTGGACAGGGGGCTGAATGAGCAGTTCTTC
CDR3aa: CASSYLDRGLNEQFF

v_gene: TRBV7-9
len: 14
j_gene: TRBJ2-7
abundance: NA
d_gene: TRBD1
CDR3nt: TGTGCCAGCAGCTCTCAGACAGGGATCTACGAGCAGTACTTC
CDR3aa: CASSSQTGIYEQYF

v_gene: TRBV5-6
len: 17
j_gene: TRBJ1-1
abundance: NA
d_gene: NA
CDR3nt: TGTGCCAGCAGCTTGTTCCGGACGGACGTTTGGAACACTGAAGCTTTCTTT
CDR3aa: CASSLFRTDVWNTEAFF

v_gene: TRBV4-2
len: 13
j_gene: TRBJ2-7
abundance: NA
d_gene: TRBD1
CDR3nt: TGTGCCAGCAGCCTCCGGGACAGGGACGAGCAGTACTTC
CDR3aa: CASSLRDRDEQYF

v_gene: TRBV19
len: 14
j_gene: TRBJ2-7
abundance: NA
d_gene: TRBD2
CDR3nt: TGTGCCAGTAGTCCGAGCGGGAGGGCTTGGGAGCAGTACTTC
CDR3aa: CASSPSGRAWEQYF

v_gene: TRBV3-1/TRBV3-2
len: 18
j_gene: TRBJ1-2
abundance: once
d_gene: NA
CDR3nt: TGTGCCAGCAGCCCTCGCCTCGAGAGACGCAGGCCTGGCTATGGCTACACCTTC
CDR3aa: CASSPRLERRRPGYGYTF

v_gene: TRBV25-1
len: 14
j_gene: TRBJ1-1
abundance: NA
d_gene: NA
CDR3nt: TGTGCCAGCAGTGGCTCCGCTTCGATAACTGAAGCTTTCTTT
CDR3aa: CASSGSASITEAFF